The 18 T cell receptor beta chains below all came from one sample that was sequenced in a study of T cell responses to AZD1222 COVID-19 vaccine. Clones were read by immunoSEQ multiplex PCR, and TCRdb kept only the in-frame ones, dropping some. The sample holds over 150,000 clones, roughly 91% seen once. The source material was peripheral blood, sampled 28 days after the second dose of the MenACWY control vaccine. These receptors all stem from an adult who received the MenACWY meningococcal vaccine as a control.

The chain recombines TRBV4-2 with TRBJ2-2, with TRBD1 matching 8 bases. CDR3 length: 18 amino acids. Germline V CDR1 and CDR2: LGHNA, YNFKEQ. The V and J ends lost 0 bases and 2 bases, in that order; junction bases with no gene match: 8. The CDR3 nucleotides are TGTGCCAGCAGCCAAGATCACCCCGGGACAGGTAACACCGGGGAGCTGTTTTTT. This codes for CASSQDHPGTGNTGELFF.

This chain connects TRBV11-3 to TRBJ2-5, with 9 bases aligning to TRBD2. This CDR3 has 18 amino acids. Germline-derived CDR1 and CDR2 are SGHNT and YENEEA. The V segment lost 4 bases and the J segment 0 bases; nucleotides outside the gene matches: 12. CDR3 sequence: CASSSGFVAGAYQETQYF. Here the CDR3 DNA reads TGTGCCAGCAGCTCTGGATTTGTAGCGGGGGCATACCAAGAGACCCAGTACTTC.

This clone was counted a single time. This chain joins TRBV19 and TRBJ1-5; D is uncertain. CDR3 length: 12 amino acids. Germline V gives CDR1 LNHDA, CDR2 SQIVND (reference sequence). V was clipped by 6 bases and J by 4 bases, with 7 bases between them. This CDR3 is CASRALNQPQHF. DNA for the CDR3: TGTGCCAGTAGGGCATTGAATCAGCCCCAGCATTTT.

This clone was recorded once. The chain joins TRBV7-2 to TRBJ2-3, with D tentatively TRBD2 (6 bases). The CDR3 length is 16 residues. Germline V gives CDR1 SGHTA, CDR2 FQGNSA. The germline V and J ends were trimmed by 4 bases and 3 bases, with 17 bases remaining between them. CDR3 coding DNA: TGTGCCAGCAGCTCCCTCCGGAGGGCGGGGACAGATACGCAGTATTTT. Protein product: CASSSLRRAGTDTQYF. Drawing the rest from reference TRBV7-2 and TRBJ2-3, the complete variable domain is GAGVSQSPSNKVTEKGKDVELRCDPISGHTALYWYRQSLGQGLEFLIYFQGNSAPDKSGLPSDRFSAERTGGSVSTLTIQRTQQEDSAVYLCASSSLRRAGTDTQYFGPGTRLTVL.

This chain uses TRBV7-9 with TRBJ1-1; D remains ambiguous. Trimming pared 5 bases from V and 1 base from J, leaving 11 bases between. CDR3 size: 14 residues. Per the germline V gene, CDR1 is SEHNR and CDR2 is FQNEAQ (reference sequence). CDR3 in DNA: TGTGCCAGCAGCCCCCGAGGAGGGAACACTGAAGCTTTCTTT. This gives the protein CASSPRGGNTEAFF.

This clone was counted a single time. The rearrangement uses TRBV30 and TRBJ1-1; possible D gene TRBD1, 6 bases. The CDR3 has 12 amino acids. V was shortened by 4 bases and J by 4 bases, with 10 bases between the two germline ends. Germline CDR1 reads GTSNPN; CDR2 reads SVGIG (reference sequence). The CDR3: CAWTQGSTEAFF. For the CDR3, the DNA is TGTGCCTGGACCCAGGGGAGCACTGAAGCTTTCTTT. The full variable domain, its missing parts supplied by reference TRBV30 and TRBJ1-1, is SQTIHQWPATLVQPVGSPLSLECTVEGTSNPNLYWYRQAAGRGLQLLFYSVGIGQISSEVPQNLSASRPQDRQFILSSKKLLLSDSGFYLCAWTQGSTEAFFGQGTRLTVV.

Here the CDR3 reads CASSWGAGSNQPQHF. DNA of the CDR3: TGTGCCAGCAGTTGGGGAGCAGGGAGCAATCAGCCCCAGCATTTT. The chain recombines TRBV6-2 or TRBV6-3 with TRBJ1-5; D may be TRBD1 (5 bases). V shed 4 bases and J shed 1 base, with 11 bases lying between them. The CDR3 consists of 15 residues. Germline loops: CDR1 MNHEY, CDR2 SVGEGT.

V and J are TRBV15 and TRBJ1-2; D is possibly TRBD1 (6 bases). Germline CDR1 and CDR2: LNHNV and YYDKDF (reference sequence). The CDR3 contains 13 residues. Trimming stripped 6 bases from V and 8 bases from J, with 16 bases between. The CDR3 sequence: CATREPRGWGYTF. CDR3 DNA: TGTGCCACCAGAGAGCCCAGGGGCTGGGGCTACACCTTC.

The rearrangement uses TRBV6-1 and TRBJ1-3; tentatively, D is TRBD1 (5 bases). Looked up from germline, CDR1 is MNHNS and CDR2 is SASEGT. This CDR3 region has 16 residues. The germline V and J ends were trimmed by 4 bases and 0 bases, with 13 bases remaining between them. In DNA form, the CDR3 reads TGTGCCAGCAGTGGTGGAGGGACGGCCTCTGGAAACACCATATATTTT. Translating it yields CASSGGGTASGNTIYF.

The V gene is TRBV4-1, the J gene TRBJ2-3, with TRBD2 matching over 10 bases. The J segment lost 0 bases and the V segment lost 0 bases, leaving 9 bases of the junction unmatched. This CDR3 region has 19 residues. Germline assignment: CDR1 MGHRA and CDR2 YSYEKL. This chain's CDR3 is CASSQEIGSGGPSTDTQYF. The CDR3 DNA sequence: TGCGCCAGCAGCCAAGAAATTGGTAGCGGGGGGCCTAGCACAGATACGCAGTATTTT.

The gene calls are TRBV18 and TRBJ1-6, with 11 nucleotides matching TRBD1. The CDR3 has 14 amino acids. J gave up 10 bases and V 6 bases, and 5 bases lay outside the gene matches. From germline, CDR1 is KGHSH and CDR2 LQKENI. The CDR3 sequence is CASSWTGGKSPLHF. The CDR3 region has the DNA TGTGCCAGCTCCTGGACAGGGGGCAAATCACCCCTCCACTTT.

The gene calls are TRBV18 and TRBJ2-1; TRBD1 matches 10 bases. In germline, CDR1 is KGHSH, CDR2 LQKENI. This CDR3 has 15 amino acids. The trim removed 4 bases at V and 7 bases at J, leaving 7 bases unmatched. The CDR3 spells CASSQGQGGSNEQFF. As DNA, the CDR3 is TGTGCCAGCTCACAAGGACAGGGGGGGTCTAATGAGCAGTTCTTC.

V is TRBV7-2 and J is TRBJ1-1, with D unresolved. The germline V gene has CDR1 SGHTA and CDR2 FQGNSA. V was shortened by 2 bases and J by 6 bases, with 16 bases between the two germline ends. The CDR3 length is 15 residues. CDR3: CASSLSWARAAEAFF. The CDR3 nucleotides read TGTGCCAGCAGCTTAAGCTGGGCCCGAGCCGCTGAAGCTTTCTTT.

This clone came up once. The chain combines TRBV5-1 with TRBJ2-7; tentatively, D is TRBD2 (6 bases). The germline gives CDR1 SGHRS, CDR2 YFSETQ. With 1 base removed from V and 2 bases from J, the gap between germline ends came to 10 bases. This CDR3 contains 14 residues. The CDR3 spells CASSLLGSTYEQYF. In nucleotides, the CDR3 is TGCGCCAGCAGCTTGCTCGGGAGTACCTACGAGCAGTACTTC. Full variable domain (missing parts from reference TRBV5-1 and TRBJ2-7): KAGVTQTPRYLIKTRGQQVTLSCSPISGHRSVSWYQQTPGQGLQFLFEYFSETQRNKGNFPGRFSGRQFSNSRSEMNVSTLELGDSALYLCASSLLGSTYEQYFGPGTRLTVT.

The chain is built from TRBV4-1 and TRBJ2-7, with 10 bases fitting TRBD2. V trimming: 1 base; J trimming: 0 bases; junction bases outside the gene matches: 9. This CDR3 has 18 residues. The V gene's germline CDR1 is MGHRA and CDR2 YSYEKL. The CDR3 loop is CASSQGSGLALISYEQYF. The CDR3 coding sequence is TGCGCCAGCAGCCAAGGGTCGGGACTAGCGCTTATCTCCTACGAGCAGTACTTC.

The chain carries TRBV7-2 and TRBJ2-7, with unresolved D. The CDR3 has 14 amino acids. CDR1 is SGHTA, CDR2 FQGNSA, per germline. Trimming removed 4 bases from V and 7 bases from J, with 17 bases in between. This chain's CDR3 is CASSSRYRVGEQYF. As DNA, the CDR3 is TGTGCCAGCAGCTCTCGGTATAGGGTAGGAGAGCAGTACTTC.

The genes are TRBV14 and TRBJ1-1; a possible D gene is TRBD1 (5 bases). The CDR3 spans 14 residues. Trimming shortened V by 4 bases and J by 4 bases, and 13 bases separated the two germline ends. CDR1 is SGHDN, CDR2 FVKESK, per germline. CDR3 sequence (DNA): TGTGCCAGCAGCCTGCACGGGGGGGTCACTGAAGCTTTCTTT. As protein: CASSLHGGVTEAFF.

V and J are TRBV5-6 and TRBJ2-5; D might be TRBD1 (6 bases). The CDR3 extends over 12 amino acids. V was shortened by 1 base and J by 5 bases, with 6 bases between the two germline ends. Germline loops: CDR1 SGHDT, CDR2 YYEEEE. The CDR3 is CASSLTGETQYF. The CDR3 coding sequence is TGTGCCAGCAGCTTGACAGGGGAGACCCAGTACTTC.